This T cell receptor (beta chain) is drawn from a study of blood T cell repertoires in COVID-19. The method was immunoSEQ multiplex PCR; TCRdb's version includes in-frame clones alone and lacks a portion of them. The repertoire has fewer than 250,000 clones, about nine tenths of them found once; the top ten carry roughly 6%. Sequencing used peripheral blood. This sequence was found in a man aged 55 to 70 who had recovered from COVID-19.

CDR3 sequence reads: CASSLGTSDHNEQFF. The CDR3 nucleotides read TGTGCCAGCAGCTTAGGGACAAGTGACCACAATGAGCAGTTCTTC. The rearrangement links TRBV7-2 to TRBJ2-1, with D tentatively TRBD1 (5 bases). The CDR3 consists of 15 residues. Trimming stripped 1 base from V and 5 bases from J, with 12 bases between. Germline V gene sequence: CDR1 SGHTA, CDR2 FQGNSA.